This TCR beta chain derives from a study of radiotherapy plus CTLA-4 blockade in lung cancer. Study background: Among enrolled patients, roughly 20% responded and more than 25% achieved disease control.

Method: immunoSEQ multiplex PCR; TCRdb's copy keeps in-frame clones and lacks some. Here the sample spans 23,000 or so clones, around 72% being singletons. Each patient with chemo-refractory metastatic non-small-cell lung cancer was treated with focal radiation plus CTLA-4 blockade using ipilimumab. Germline CDR1 and CDR2: MDHEN and SYDVKM. V was pared by 3 bases and J by 2 bases, with 11 bases between. CDR3 length: 14 residues. Source: peripheral blood, taken from a patient treated with radiotherapy plus ipilimumab. This sequence joins TRBV28 and TRBJ2-7; the D call may be TRBD1 or TRBD2 (5 bases each). The sequence was obtained from a human donor with non-small cell lung cancer who had stable disease on radiotherapy plus ipilimumab. CDR3 nucleotide sequence: TGTGCCAGCAGTTTGGGGGTCCATCCCTACGAGCAGTACTTC. It is translated as CASSLGVHPYEQYF.